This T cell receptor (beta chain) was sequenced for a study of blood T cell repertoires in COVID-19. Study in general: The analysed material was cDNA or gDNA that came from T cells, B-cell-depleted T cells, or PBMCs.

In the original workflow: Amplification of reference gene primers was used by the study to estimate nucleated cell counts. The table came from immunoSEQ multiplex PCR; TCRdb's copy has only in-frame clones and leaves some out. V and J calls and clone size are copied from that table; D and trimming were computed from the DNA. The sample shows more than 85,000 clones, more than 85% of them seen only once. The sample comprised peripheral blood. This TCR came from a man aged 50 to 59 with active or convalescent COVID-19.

The CDR3 DNA is TGTGCCAGCAGAGGCCGAGGGAGCACAGATACGCAGTATTTT. This gives the protein CASRGRGSTDTQYF. The V call is TRBV2, the J call TRBJ2-3; perhaps TRBD2 as D (5 bases). The ends were cut back, 6 bases at V and 0 bases at J, with 10 bases in the middle. The germline gives CDR1 SNHLY, CDR2 FYNNEI. The CDR3 totals 14 residues.